Following are 29 T cell receptor beta chains from one sample sequenced in a study of tumor and adjacent non-tumor tissue in lung cancer. Three rounds of nested PCR, following a modified ARM-PCR protocol, produced the TCRbeta library. TCRdb processed the multiplex PCR reads anew with MiXCR; each CDR3 protein has one entry. Among about 80,000 distinct CDR3 sequences listed, 80% to 85% were seen once. RNA was extracted from bulk tissue without any cell sorting. The specimen was lung tumor tissue. The receptors here all came from a woman in her 50s with non-small cell lung cancer.

This clonotype occurred many times. The rearrangement joins TRBV20-1 to TRBJ2-7, with TRBD1 matching 8 bases. Germline CDR1 is DFQATT and CDR2 is SNEGSKA (reference sequence). V shed 6 bases, J shed 0 bases, and the junction held 13 bases outside the gene matches. This CDR3 has 16 amino acids. The CDR3 is CSAARPRQGSSYEQYF. The CDR3 DNA reads as TGCAGTGCCGCTAGGCCTAGACAGGGGAGCTCCTACGAGCAGTACTTC.

Points on this clonotype: The junction departs from the called germline gene at one end, perhaps through a read error. J is TRBJ2-7 and V is TRBV11-2, with 7 bases lining up with TRBD1. CDR1 and CDR2 from the germline V gene are SGHAT and FQNNGV. This CDR3 comprises 15 residues. The CDR3, as DNA: TGTGCCAGTAGCTTAGTAGGGGGCGTAAGCCACGAGCAGTACTTC. This sequence encodes CASSLVGGVSHEQYF.

This clonotype was observed a single time. A read error is likely, as this CDR3 ends without the conserved phenylalanine or tryptophan. It is unclear where the CDR3 begins or ends on the DNA, so no DNA is shown, and the CDR3 is as TCRdb lists it. The chain employs TRBV20-1 and TRBJ2-3; the table assigns TRBD2, which was not confirmed against the DNA. The CDR3 length equals 13 residues, ends included. The V gene's germline CDR1 is DFQATT and CDR2 SNEGSKA (reference sequence). CDR3 loop: CSARTSVPDTQYY.

A word on this clonotype: Relative to the germline gene, one junction end is altered; a read error may explain this. This chain uses TRBV11-2 with TRBJ1-2; D may be TRBD1 (5 bases). Germline CDR1 is SGHAT and CDR2 is FQNNGV. The CDR3 is 13 residues long. CDR3 DNA: TGTGCCAGCAGCTTAGCTCTGGGGACCGGCTACGCTTTC. Its translation is CASSLALGTGYAF.

This rearrangement joins TRBV12-3 or TRBV12-4 to TRBJ1-1; no clear D gene. The CDR3 runs 12 residues. The CDR3 loop is CTSSFLSSEAFF. CDR3 coding DNA: TGTACTAGCAGTTTTCTAAGCTCTGAAGCTTTCTTT.

The chain employs TRBV6-1 and TRBJ2-3; 11 bases fit TRBD2. The V gene's germline CDR1 is MNHNS and CDR2 SASEGT. This CDR3 is 14 amino acids long. J gave up 12 bases and V 9 bases, and 14 bases lay outside the gene matches. CDR3 sequence: CASSSGRGTDIQYF. CDR3 sequence (DNA): TGTGCCAGTAGTAGCGGGAGGGGCACAGATATACAGTATTTT.

As regards this clonotype: One end of the junction does not line up with germline, which may come from a read error. This chain uses TRBV20-1 with TRBJ1-1; perhaps TRBD1 as D (6 bases). This CDR3 has 14 residues. Germline CDR1 reads DFQATT; CDR2 reads SNEGSKA (reference sequence). The CDR3 protein is CSAKGGHSDTEALF. In DNA, the CDR3 is TGCAGTGCAAAAGGGGGGCATTCGGACACTGAAGCTCTCTTT.

Concerning this clonotype itself: In this CDR3 the conserved last residue, phenylalanine or tryptophan, is missing, so a read error is likely. The V and J genes are TRBV29-1 and TRBJ2-2; D remains unclear. Germline CDR1 SQVTM, CDR2 ANQGSEA. This CDR3 spans 14 amino acids. V dropped 5 bases and J dropped 5 bases, with 15 bases sitting between them. In DNA, the CDR3 is TGCAGCGTTTCTGACAAGGCGCATACCGGGGAGCTGTTTTAT. The encoded protein is CSVSDKAHTGELFY.

The rearrangement links TRBV5-1 to TRBJ1-4; D is unclear. V was trimmed by 5 bases and J by 0 bases, leaving 11 bases between them. CDR3 length: 15 residues. Per the germline V gene, CDR1 is SGHRS and CDR2 is YFSETQ. For the CDR3, the DNA is TGCGCCAGCAGAGGGAAAATTGCAACTAATGAAAAACTGTTTTTT. Translating it yields CASRGKIATNEKLFF.

The rearrangement joins TRBV6-1 to TRBJ1-2; weak D call: TRBD1 (6 bases). V lost 6 bases to trimming and J lost 7 bases, with 18 bases between them. The length of the CDR3 is 14 residues. CDR1 is MNHNS, CDR2 SASEGT, per germline. For the CDR3, the DNA is TGTGCCAGCAGCATATGGGGGGGCTCCAGTGGCTACACCTTC. Encoded protein: CASSIWGGSSGYTF.

This clonotype was seen a few times. A much larger clone is a single base away; this may be a read error. The gene calls are TRBV30 and TRBJ2-7; 7 nucleotides agree with TRBD1. In germline, CDR1 is GTSNPN, CDR2 SVGIG (reference sequence). The length of the CDR3 is 14 residues. Trimming cost V 4 bases and J 1 base; bases outside gene matches: 7. CDR3 sequence (DNA): TGTGCCTGGACTGCCGGGACAGCATCCTACGAGCAGTACTTC. Translation: CAWTAGTASYEQYF.

This clonotype was observed once. It is likely a read error, because the conserved phenylalanine at the end of the CDR3 is missing. The rearrangement uses TRBV29-1 and TRBJ2-7, with D perhaps TRBD2 (5 bases). Per the germline V gene, CDR1 is SQVTM and CDR2 is ANQGSEA. The CDR3 is 13 residues long. The CDR3 here is CSARSVSSYEQYL. CDR3 DNA sequence: TGTAGCGCCCGCTCGGTCAGCTCCTACGAGCAGTACCTC.

A word on this clonotype: Its ends do not fully match the called genes, so a read error is possible. The chain has TRBV29-1 and TRBJ2-3; weak D call: TRBD2 (5 bases). Germline V lookup: CDR1 SQVTM, CDR2 ANQGSEA. The CDR3 covers 13 residues. The CDR3 is CSVRGHGTNTQYF. The DNA for the CDR3 is TGTAGCGTCCGAGGGCATGGCACAAATACGCAGTATTTT.

With respect to this clonotype: Compared with germline, one end of the junction differs, possibly owing to a read error. This chain uses TRBV20-1 with TRBJ2-7; no firm D call. CDR1 and CDR2 (germline): DFQATT, SNEGSKA (reference sequence). This CDR3 has 13 residues. The CDR3 region is CNASSVTTYEQYF. In nucleotides, the CDR3 is TGCAATGCTTCTTCGGTTACGACCTACGAGCAGTACTTC.

As to this clonotype: No conserved phenylalanine or tryptophan is present at the end of the CDR3, so a read error is the likely explanation. The DNA is left out, because the CDR3 cannot be placed on it with certainty; the CDR3 is given as TCRdb lists it. The rearrangement links TRBV28 to TRBJ2-5; no DNA check was done on the table's D call, TRBD1. Termini included, the CDR3 measures 16 amino acids. CDR1 is MDHEN, CDR2 SYDVKM, per germline. This CDR3 is CASSPSGTGKQETPYL.

To note about this clonotype: Here the CDR3 omits its conserved ending phenylalanine or tryptophan, so a read error is the likely source. The rearrangement joins TRBV5-4 to TRBJ1-1; D perhaps matches TRBD1 (6 bases). The CDR3 is 17 amino acids. Germline CDR1 and CDR2: SGHNT and YYREEE (reference sequence). Trimming took off 5 bases at V and 0 bases at J, with 20 bases between the two ends. The CDR3, as DNA: TGTGCCAGCAGTCCGCCTCCGACAGGCGGGATGAACACTGAAGCTTTCCTT. This gives the protein CASSPPPTGGMNTEAFL.

This clonotype appeared a few times. The chain recombines TRBV24-1 with TRBJ1-5; D might be TRBD1 (5 bases). The CDR3 is 11 amino acids. The V end lost 11 bases, the J end lost 6 bases, and 10 bases lay between the germline ends. From germline, CDR1 is KGHDR and CDR2 SFDVKD. The CDR3 spells CAMLRGQPQHF. The CDR3 DNA follows: TGTGCCATGCTAAGGGGTCAGCCCCAGCATTTT.

With regard to this clonotype: Given a much more abundant clone one base away, this may be a read error. The rearrangement links TRBV13 to TRBJ2-1; tentatively, D is TRBD1 (8 bases). CDR1 is PRHDT and CDR2 is FYEKMQ in the germline V gene (reference sequence). The CDR3 spans 13 residues. V was pared by 6 bases and J by 8 bases, with 14 bases between. The CDR3 DNA reads as TGTGCCAGCAGATCAACAGGGGGGGATGAGCAGTTCTTC. This sequence encodes CASRSTGGDEQFF.

Turning to this clonotype: One end of the junction is discordant with germline, which a read error may explain. V is TRBV20-1 and J is TRBJ2-3; TRBD1 matches at 12 bases. Germline lookup yields CDR1 DFQATT and CDR2 SNEGSKA (reference sequence). The CDR3 runs 15 residues. The CDR3, as DNA: TGCAATGCTCCATCGGGACAGGGGGCGCAAGATACGCAGTATTTT. Its translation: CNAPSGQGAQDTQYF.

The chain uses TRBV11-2 and TRBJ2-7, with TRBD1 as a possible D gene (7 bases). V lost 1 base, J lost 13 bases, and 23 bases lay in between. The CDR3 extends over 15 amino acids. CDR1 is SGHAT and CDR2 is FQNNGV in the germline V gene. CDR3 residues: CASSLVPGGIRGHYF. The CDR3 DNA follows: TGTGCCAGCAGCTTAGTTCCAGGGGGGATTAGGGGACACTACTTC.

As for this clonotype: Sequence at one end of the junction differs from germline and may be a read error. This chain connects TRBV10-2 to TRBJ2-3; D tentatively fits TRBD1 or TRBD2 (5 bases each). The length of the CDR3 is 16 residues. In germline, CDR1 is WSHSY, CDR2 SAAADI. The CDR3, as DNA: TGCGCCAGCAGTGAAAGGGACGGTGGGATCACAGATACGCATTATTTT. Encoded protein: CASSERDGGITDTHYF.

Comment on this clonotype: Relative to the germline gene, one junction end is altered; a read error may explain this. V is TRBV4-1 and J is TRBJ2-3, with a tentative D call TRBD2 (6 bases). The germline gives CDR1 MGHRA, CDR2 YSYEKL. This CDR3 comprises 14 residues. CDR3 loop: CACSQPLATDAQYF. The DNA of the CDR3 is TGCGCCTGCAGCCAACCCCTAGCGACAGATGCGCAGTATTTT.

The V and J genes are TRBV5-6 and TRBJ2-5, with a tentative D call TRBD2 (5 bases). Trimming shortened V by 4 bases and J by 4 bases, and 14 bases separated the two germline ends. CDR3 length: 14 amino acids. Germline CDR1 is SGHDT and CDR2 is YYEEEE. CDR3 residues: CASSQDGIRETQYF. The CDR3 DNA is TGTGCCAGCAGCCAAGACGGGATACGAGAGACCCAGTACTTC.

As concerns this clonotype: At one end, the junction sequence differs from germline, possibly due to a read error. This chain links TRBV7-8 with TRBJ1-5; D is undetermined. Germline V gene sequence: CDR1 SGHVS, CDR2 FQNEAQ. The CDR3 is made up of 13 amino acids. This CDR3 is CAGSLVGYQPQHF. CDR3 sequence (DNA): TGTGCCGGCAGCTTAGTCGGTTATCAGCCCCAGCACTTT.

Of note for this clonotype: At one end the junction does not follow the germline gene, possibly because of a read error. The rearrangement joins TRBV11-2 to TRBJ1-2; no clear D gene. Germline CDR1 is SGHAT and CDR2 is FQNNGV. The CDR3 consists of 14 residues. CDR3 DNA sequence: TGCGCCAGCAGTTTAACACGTACTAACTATGGCAACACCTTC. Its translation: CASSLTRTNYGNTF.

With regard to this clonotype: The junction shows a germline mismatch at one end, possibly a read error. The chain couples TRBV10-3 to TRBJ2-1; perhaps TRBD2 as D (6 bases). The CDR3 sequence is 16 residues long. Germline CDR1 ENHRY, CDR2 SYGVKD. The CDR3 nucleotides are TGTGCCATCACCACTTCGACTAGTGGAACCAACAATGAACAGTTCTTC. It yields the protein CAITTSTSGTNNEQFF.

For this clonotype: The junction departs from germline at one end; a sequencing error may be responsible. The chain is built from TRBV19 and TRBJ2-6, with D tentatively TRBD1 (5 bases). The CDR3 has 15 residues. The germline V gene has CDR1 LNHDA and CDR2 SQIVND (reference sequence). The CDR3 DNA follows: TGTGCCAGTAGTACAGAGCTCTCTGGGGCCAACGTCCAGACTTTC. It yields the protein CASSTELSGANVQTF. The full variable domain, its missing parts supplied by reference TRBV19 and TRBJ2-6, is DGGITQSPKYLFRKEGQNVTLSCEQNLNHDAMYWYRQDPGQGLRLIYYSQIVNDFQKGDIAEGYSVSREKKESFPLTVTSAQKNPTAFYLCASSTELSGANVQTFGAGSRLTVL.

On this clonotype itself: Sequence at one end of the junction differs from germline and may be a read error. The chain couples TRBV12-3 or TRBV12-4 to TRBJ1-5; D is unresolved. This CDR3 is 13 amino acids long. The DNA for the CDR3 is TGTGCCAGCAGCTTAGCTGAGAATCAGCCCCTGCATTTT. Amino acid sequence: CASSLAENQPLHF.

Notes on this clonotype: A read error may account for a junction end that differs from germline. The CDR3 nucleotides are TGTGCCACCAGCCACTGGGACAGTTCCTACAAGCAGTACTTC. Translation: CATSHWDSSYKQYF. The rearrangement uses TRBV11-1 and TRBJ2-7, with 7 bases matching TRBD1. The CDR3 runs to 14 residues. Germline V gene lookup returns CDR1 SGHAT and CDR2 FQDESV (reference sequence).